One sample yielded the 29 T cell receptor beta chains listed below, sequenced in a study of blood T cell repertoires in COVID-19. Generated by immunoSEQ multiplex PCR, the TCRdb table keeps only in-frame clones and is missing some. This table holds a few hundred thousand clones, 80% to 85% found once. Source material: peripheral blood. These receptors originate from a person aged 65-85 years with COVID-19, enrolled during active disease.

Here the CDR3 DNA reads TGCAGCGTTATGGTGGGGGGAACTAATGAAAAACTGTTTTTT. Translation gives CSVMVGGTNEKLFF. The chain joins TRBV29-1 to TRBJ1-4, with D perhaps TRBD1 (5 bases). The ends were cut back, 5 bases at V and 1 base at J, with 11 bases in the middle. This CDR3 spans 14 amino acids. Germline loops: CDR1 SQVTM, CDR2 ANQGSEA. Full variable domain (remainder filled in from reference TRBV29-1 and TRBJ1-4): SAVISQKPSRDICQRGTSLTIQCQVDSQVTMMFWYRQQPGQSLTLIATANQGSEATYESGFVIDKFPISRPNLTFSTLTVSNMSPEDSSIYLCSVMVGGTNEKLFFGSGTQLSVL.

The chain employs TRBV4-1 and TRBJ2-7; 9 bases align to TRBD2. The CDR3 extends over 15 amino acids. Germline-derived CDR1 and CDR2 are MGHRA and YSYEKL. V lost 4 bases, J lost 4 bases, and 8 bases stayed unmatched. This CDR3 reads CASSLAGGPGYEQYF. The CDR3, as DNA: TGCGCCAGCAGCCTGGCGGGAGGGCCAGGATACGAGCAGTACTTC.

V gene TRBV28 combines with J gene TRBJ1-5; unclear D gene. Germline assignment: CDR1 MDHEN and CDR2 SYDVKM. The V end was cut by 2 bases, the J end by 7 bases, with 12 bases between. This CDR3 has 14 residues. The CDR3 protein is CASSLMGGRQPQHF. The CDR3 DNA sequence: TGTGCCAGCAGTTTAATGGGAGGGAGGCAGCCCCAGCATTTT.

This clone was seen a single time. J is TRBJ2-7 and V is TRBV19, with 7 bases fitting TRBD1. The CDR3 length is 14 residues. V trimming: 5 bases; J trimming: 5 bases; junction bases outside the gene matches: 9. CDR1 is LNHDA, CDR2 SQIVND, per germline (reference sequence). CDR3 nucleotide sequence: TGTGCCAGTAGTGGCCGGGCCCAGGGGGACGAGCAGTACTTC. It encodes CASSGRAQGDEQYF.

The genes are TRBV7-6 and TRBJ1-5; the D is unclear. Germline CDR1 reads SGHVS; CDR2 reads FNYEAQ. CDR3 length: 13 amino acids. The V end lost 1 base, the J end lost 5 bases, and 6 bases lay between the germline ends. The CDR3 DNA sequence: TGTGCCAGCAGCTTAGGCGGGTATCAGCCCCAGCATTTT. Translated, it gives CASSLGGYQPQHF.

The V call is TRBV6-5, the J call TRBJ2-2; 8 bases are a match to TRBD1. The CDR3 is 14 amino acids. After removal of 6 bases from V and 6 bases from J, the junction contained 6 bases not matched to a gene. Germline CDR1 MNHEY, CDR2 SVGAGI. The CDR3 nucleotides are TGTGCCAGCAGAATCCAGGGGGCGGCCGGGGAGCTGTTTTTT. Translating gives CASRIQGAAGELFF.

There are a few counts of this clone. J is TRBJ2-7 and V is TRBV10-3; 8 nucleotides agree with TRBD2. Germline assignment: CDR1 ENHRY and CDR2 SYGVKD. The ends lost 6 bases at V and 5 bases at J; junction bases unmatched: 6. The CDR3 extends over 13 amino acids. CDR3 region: CAIRAGGSHEQYF. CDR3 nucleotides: TGTGCCATCAGGGCGGGAGGATCCCACGAGCAGTACTTC.

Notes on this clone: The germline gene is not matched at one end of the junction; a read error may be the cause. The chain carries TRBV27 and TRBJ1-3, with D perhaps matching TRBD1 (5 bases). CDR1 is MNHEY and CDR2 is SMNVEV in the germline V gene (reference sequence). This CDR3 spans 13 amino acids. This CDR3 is CASSRDSRNTIYF. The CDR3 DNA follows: TGTGCCAGCAGCCGGGACTCTAGAAACACCATATATTTT.

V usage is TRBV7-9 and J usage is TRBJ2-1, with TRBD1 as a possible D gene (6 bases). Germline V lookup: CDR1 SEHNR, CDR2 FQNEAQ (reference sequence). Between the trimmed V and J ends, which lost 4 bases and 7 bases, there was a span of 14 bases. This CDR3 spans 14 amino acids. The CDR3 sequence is CASSSTGKGNEQFF. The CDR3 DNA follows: TGTGCCAGCAGCTCGACAGGCAAAGGTAATGAGCAGTTCTTC.

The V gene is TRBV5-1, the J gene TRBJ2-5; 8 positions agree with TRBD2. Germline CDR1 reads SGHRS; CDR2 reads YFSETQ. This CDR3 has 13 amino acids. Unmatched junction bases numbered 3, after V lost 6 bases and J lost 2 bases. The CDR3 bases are TGCGCCAGCAAGACTAGCGTGCAAGAGACCCAGTACTTC. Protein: CASKTSVQETQYF.

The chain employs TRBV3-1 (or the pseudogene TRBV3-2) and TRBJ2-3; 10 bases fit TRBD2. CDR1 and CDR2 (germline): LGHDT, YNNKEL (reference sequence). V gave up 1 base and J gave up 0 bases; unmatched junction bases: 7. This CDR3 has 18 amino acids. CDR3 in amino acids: CASSQGSGRARSTDTQYF. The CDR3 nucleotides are TGTGCCAGCAGCCAAGGGAGCGGGAGGGCCCGTAGCACAGATACGCAGTATTTT.

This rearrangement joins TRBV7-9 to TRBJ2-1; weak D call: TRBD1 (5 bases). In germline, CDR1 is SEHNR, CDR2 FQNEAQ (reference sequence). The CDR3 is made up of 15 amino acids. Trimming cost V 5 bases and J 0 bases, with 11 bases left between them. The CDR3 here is CASSARVGSYNEQFF. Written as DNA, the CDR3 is TGTGCCAGCAGCGCCAGGGTCGGCTCCTACAATGAGCAGTTCTTC.

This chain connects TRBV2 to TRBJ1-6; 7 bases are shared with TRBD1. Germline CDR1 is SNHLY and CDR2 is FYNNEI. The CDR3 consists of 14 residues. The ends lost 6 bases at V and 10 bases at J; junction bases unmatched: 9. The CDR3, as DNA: TGTGCCAGCAGACAAGGGACAGTTCCCTCACCCCTCCACTTT. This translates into CASRQGTVPSPLHF. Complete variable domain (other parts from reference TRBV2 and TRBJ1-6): EPEVTQTPSHQVTQMGQEVILRCVPISNHLYFYWYRQILGQKVEFLVSFYNNEISEKSEIFDDQFSVERPDGSNFTLKIRSTKLEDSAMYFCASRQGTVPSPLHFGNGTRLTVT.

The CDR3 region has the DNA TGTGCCAGCAGCCAGGAGGTACTAAGGGGGACAGATACGCAGTATTTT. This encodes CASSQEVLRGTDTQYF. This chain uses TRBV3-1 (or the pseudogene TRBV3-2) with TRBJ2-3, with D possibly being TRBD1 (6 bases). The CDR3 totals 16 residues. CDR1 is LGHDT and CDR2 is YNNKEL in the germline V gene (reference sequence). Trimming pared 3 bases from V and 3 bases from J, leaving 16 bases between.

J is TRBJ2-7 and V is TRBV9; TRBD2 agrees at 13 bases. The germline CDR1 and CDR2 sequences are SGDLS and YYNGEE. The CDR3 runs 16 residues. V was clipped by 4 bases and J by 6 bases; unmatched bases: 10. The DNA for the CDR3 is TGTGCCAGCAGCTCCTCAGGACTAGCGGGAGTTGCCGAGCAGTACTTC. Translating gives CASSSSGLAGVAEQYF.

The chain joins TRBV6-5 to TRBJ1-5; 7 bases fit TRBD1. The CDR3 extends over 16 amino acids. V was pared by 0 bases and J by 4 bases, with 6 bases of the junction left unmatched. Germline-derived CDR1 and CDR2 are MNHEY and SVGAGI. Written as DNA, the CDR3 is TGTGCCAGCAGTTACTCGCGAGACAGGGCTAATCAGCCCCAGCATTTT. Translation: CASSYSRDRANQPQHF.

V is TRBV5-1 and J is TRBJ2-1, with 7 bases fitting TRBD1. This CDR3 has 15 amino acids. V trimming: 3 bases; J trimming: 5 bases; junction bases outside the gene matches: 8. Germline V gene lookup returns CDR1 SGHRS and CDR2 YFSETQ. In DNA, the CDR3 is TGCGCCAGCAGCTCCGGGACAGCTAATAACAATGAGCAGTTCTTC. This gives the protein CASSSGTANNNEQFF.

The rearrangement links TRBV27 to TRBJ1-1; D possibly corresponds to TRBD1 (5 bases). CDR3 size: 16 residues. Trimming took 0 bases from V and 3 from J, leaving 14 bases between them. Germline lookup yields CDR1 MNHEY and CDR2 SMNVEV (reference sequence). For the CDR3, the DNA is TGTGCCAGCAGTTTATCGTTCGAGGGGAGGTACACTGAAGCTTTCTTT. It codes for CASSLSFEGRYTEAFF.

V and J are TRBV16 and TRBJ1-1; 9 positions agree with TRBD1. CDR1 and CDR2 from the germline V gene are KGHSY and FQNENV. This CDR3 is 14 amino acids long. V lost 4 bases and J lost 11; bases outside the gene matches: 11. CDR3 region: CASSRIRDRVMAFF. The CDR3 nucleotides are TGTGCCAGCAGCCGAATCCGGGACAGGGTAATGGCTTTCTTT.

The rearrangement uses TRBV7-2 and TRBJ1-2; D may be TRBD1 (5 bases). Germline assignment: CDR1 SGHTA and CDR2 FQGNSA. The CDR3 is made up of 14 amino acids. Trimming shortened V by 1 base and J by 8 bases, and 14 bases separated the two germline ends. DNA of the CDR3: TGTGCCAGCAGCTTAGAGTGGGAGGGACGAGGCTACACCTTC. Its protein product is CASSLEWEGRGYTF.

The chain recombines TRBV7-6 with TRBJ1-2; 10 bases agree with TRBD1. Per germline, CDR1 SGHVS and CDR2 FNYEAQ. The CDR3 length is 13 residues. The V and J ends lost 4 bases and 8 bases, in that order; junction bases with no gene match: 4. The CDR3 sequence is CASSWTGGGGYTF. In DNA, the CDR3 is TGTGCCAGCAGCTGGACAGGGGGAGGAGGCTACACCTTC.

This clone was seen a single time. The CDR3 loop is CAISRQASVYGYTF. Here the CDR3 DNA reads TGTGCCATCAGTAGACAGGCGTCCGTTTATGGCTACACCTTC. The chain couples TRBV10-3 to TRBJ1-2, with D possibly being TRBD1 (6 bases). CDR1 ENHRY and CDR2 SYGVKD come from the germline V gene. V shed 5 bases and J shed 5 bases, with 15 bases lying between them. The CDR3 contains 14 residues.

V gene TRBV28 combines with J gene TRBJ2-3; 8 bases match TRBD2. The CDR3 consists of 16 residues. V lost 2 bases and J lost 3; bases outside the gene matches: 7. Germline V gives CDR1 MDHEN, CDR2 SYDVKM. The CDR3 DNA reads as TGTGCCAGCAGTTTACCGAGTAGCGGGGATACAGATACGCAGTATTTT. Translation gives CASSLPSSGDTDTQYF.

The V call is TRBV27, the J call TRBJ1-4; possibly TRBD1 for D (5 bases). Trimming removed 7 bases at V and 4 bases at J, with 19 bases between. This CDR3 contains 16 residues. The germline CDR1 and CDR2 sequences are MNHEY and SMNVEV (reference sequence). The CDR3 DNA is TGTGCCAGCACCTTTATTGGAACAGGCAATAATGAAAAACTGTTTTTT. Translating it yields CASTFIGTGNNEKLFF.

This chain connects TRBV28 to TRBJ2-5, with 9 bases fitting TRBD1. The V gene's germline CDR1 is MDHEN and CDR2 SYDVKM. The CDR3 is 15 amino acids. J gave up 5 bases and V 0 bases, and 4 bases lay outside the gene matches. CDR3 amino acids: CASSLWGQGKETQYF. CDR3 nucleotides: TGTGCCAGCAGTTTATGGGGACAGGGCAAGGAGACCCAGTACTTC.

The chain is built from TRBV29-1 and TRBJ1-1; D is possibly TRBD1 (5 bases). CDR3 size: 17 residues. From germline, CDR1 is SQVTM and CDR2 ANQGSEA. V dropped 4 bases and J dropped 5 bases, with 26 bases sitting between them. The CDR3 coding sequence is TGCAGCGTTGTGGGTGGTCGGGGACGCGGGATGTATACTGAAGCTTTCTTT. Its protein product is CSVVGGRGRGMYTEAFF.

CDR3 amino acids: CASSFGQGRSGELFF. CDR3 coding DNA: TGTGCCAGCAGCTTCGGACAGGGGCGGTCCGGGGAGCTGTTTTTT. The chain couples TRBV7-3 to TRBJ2-2; 9 bases map to TRBD1. The CDR3 spans 15 residues. Per germline, CDR1 SGHTA and CDR2 FQGTGA. The ends lost 3 bases at V and 6 bases at J; junction bases unmatched: 5.

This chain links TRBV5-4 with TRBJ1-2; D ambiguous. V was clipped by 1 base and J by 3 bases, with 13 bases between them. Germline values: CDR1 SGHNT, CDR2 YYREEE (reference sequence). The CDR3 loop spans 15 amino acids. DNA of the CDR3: TGTGCCAGCAGCTTGTTTGCGCTGGGCGACTATGGCTACACCTTC. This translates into CASSLFALGDYGYTF.

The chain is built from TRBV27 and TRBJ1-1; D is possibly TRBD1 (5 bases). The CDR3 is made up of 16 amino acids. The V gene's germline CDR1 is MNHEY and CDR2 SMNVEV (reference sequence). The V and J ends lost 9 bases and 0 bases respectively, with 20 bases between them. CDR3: CARSPGDRFMNTEAFF. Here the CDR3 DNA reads TGTGCCAGGAGCCCGGGAGACAGATTTATGAACACTGAAGCTTTCTTT.